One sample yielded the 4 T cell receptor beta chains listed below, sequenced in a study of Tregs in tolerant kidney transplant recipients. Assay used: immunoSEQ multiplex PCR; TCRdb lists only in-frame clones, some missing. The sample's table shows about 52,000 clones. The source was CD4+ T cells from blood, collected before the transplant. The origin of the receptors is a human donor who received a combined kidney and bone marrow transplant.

The CDR3 spells CASSLSERETQYF. CDR3 DNA (partial): TGTGCCAGCAGCTTGTCAGAGAGGGAGACC. The chain carries TRBV7-2 and TRBJ2-5; D remains unclear. The CDR3 end lies 3 residues beyond the end of the read and is filled in from the germline J gene. Looked up from germline, CDR1 is SGHTA and CDR2 is FQGNSA. The CDR3 spans 13 residues. V gave up 3 bases and J gave up 5 bases, with 10 bases separating them.

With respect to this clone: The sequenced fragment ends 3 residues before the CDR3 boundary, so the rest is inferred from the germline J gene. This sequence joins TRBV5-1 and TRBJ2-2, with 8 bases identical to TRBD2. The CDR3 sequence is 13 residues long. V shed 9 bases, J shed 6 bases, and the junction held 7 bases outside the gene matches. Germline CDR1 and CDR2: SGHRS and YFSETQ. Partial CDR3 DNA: TGCGCCACTTCGGGAGGGGAGGCCGGGGAG. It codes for CATSGGEAGE. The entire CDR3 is CATSGGEAGELFF. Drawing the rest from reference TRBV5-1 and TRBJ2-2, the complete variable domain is KAGVTQTPRYLIKTRGQQVTLSCSPISGHRSVSWYQQTPGQGLQFLFEYFSETQRNKGNFPGRFSGRQFSNSRSEMNVSTLELGDSALYLCATSGGEAGELFFGEGSRLTVL.

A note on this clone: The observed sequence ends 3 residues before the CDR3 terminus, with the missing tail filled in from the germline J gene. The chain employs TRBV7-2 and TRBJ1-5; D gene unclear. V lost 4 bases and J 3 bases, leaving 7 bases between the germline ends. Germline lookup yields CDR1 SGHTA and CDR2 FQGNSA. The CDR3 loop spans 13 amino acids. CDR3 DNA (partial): TGTGCCAGCAGCTACAGCACCAATCAGCCC. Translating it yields CASSYSTNQP. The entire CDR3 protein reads CASSYSTNQPQHF.

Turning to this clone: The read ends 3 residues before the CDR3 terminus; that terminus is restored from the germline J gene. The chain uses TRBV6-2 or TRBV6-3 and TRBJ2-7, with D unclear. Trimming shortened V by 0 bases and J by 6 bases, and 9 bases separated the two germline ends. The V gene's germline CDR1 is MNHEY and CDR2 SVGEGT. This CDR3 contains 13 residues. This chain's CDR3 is CASSYSPRVEQYF. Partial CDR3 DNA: TGTGCCAGCAGTTACTCCCCCCGCGTCGAG.